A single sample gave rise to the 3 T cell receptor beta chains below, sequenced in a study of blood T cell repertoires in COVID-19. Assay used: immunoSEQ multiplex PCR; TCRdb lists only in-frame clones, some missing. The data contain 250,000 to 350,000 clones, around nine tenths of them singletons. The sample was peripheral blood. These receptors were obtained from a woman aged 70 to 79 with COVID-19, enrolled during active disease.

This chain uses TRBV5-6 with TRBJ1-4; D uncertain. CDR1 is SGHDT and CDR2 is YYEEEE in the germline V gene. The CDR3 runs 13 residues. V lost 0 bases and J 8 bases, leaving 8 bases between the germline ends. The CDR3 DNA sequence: TGTGCCAGCAGCTTGGCGTCGGAGGAAAAACTGTTTTTT. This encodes CASSLASEEKLFF.

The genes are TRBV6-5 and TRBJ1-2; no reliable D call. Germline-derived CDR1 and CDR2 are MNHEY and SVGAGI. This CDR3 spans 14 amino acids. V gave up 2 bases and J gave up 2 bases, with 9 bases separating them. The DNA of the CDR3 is TGTGCCAGCAGTTACATGGAGGGAAACTATGGCTACACCTTC. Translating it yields CASSYMEGNYGYTF.

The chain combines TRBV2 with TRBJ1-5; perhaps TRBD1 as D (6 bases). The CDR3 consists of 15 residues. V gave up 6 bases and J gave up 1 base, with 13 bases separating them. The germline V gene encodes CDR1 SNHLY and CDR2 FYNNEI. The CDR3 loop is CASRKGGESNQPQHF. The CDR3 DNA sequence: TGTGCCAGCAGGAAGGGGGGGGAAAGCAATCAGCCCCAGCATTTT.